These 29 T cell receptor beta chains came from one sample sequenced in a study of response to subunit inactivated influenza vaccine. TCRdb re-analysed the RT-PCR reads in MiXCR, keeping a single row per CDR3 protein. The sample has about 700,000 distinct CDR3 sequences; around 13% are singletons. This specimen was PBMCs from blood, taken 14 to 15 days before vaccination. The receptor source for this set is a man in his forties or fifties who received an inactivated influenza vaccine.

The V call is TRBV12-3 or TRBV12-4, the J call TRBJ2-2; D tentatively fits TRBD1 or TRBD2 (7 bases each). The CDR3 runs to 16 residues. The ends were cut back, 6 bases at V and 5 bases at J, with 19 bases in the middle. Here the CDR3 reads CASSPQGGPWTGELFF. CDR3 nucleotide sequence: TGTGCCAGCAGCCCCCAGGGGGGGCCCTGGACCGGGGAGCTGTTTTTT.

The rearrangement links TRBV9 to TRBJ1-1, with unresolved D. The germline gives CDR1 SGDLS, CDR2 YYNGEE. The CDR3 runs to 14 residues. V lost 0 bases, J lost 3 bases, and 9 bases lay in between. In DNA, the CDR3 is TGTGCCAGCAGCGTAGACTGGGTTGACACTGAAGCTTTCTTT. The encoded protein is CASSVDWVDTEAFF.

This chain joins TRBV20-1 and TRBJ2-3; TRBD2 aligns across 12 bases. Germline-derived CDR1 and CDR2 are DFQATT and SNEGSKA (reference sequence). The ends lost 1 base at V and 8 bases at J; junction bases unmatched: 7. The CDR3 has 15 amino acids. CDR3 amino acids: CSARVLAGGPVTQYF. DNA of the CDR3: TGCAGTGCTAGAGTCCTAGCGGGAGGGCCTGTTACGCAGTATTTT.

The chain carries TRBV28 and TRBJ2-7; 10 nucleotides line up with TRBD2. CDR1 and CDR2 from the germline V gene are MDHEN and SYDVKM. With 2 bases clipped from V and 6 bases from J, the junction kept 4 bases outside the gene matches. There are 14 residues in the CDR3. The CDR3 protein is CASSLNGLAVEQYF. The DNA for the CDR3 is TGTGCCAGCAGTTTAAATGGACTAGCGGTCGAGCAGTACTTC.

CDR3 protein: CASSFVVQRYPYNEQFF. CDR3 bases: TGTGCCAGCAGCTTCGTAGTACAGCGGTACCCCTACAATGAGCAGTTCTTC. The J gene is TRBJ2-1, the V gene TRBV13; the D gene is possibly TRBD2 (5 bases). The CDR3 totals 17 residues. Germline values: CDR1 PRHDT, CDR2 FYEKMQ (reference sequence). V lost 3 bases, J lost 2 bases, and 17 bases lay in between.

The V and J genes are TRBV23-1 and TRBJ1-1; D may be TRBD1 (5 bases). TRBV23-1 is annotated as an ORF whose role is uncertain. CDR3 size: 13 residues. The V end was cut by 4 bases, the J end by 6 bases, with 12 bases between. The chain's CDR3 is CASSRDHRSEAFF. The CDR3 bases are TGCGCCAGCAGTCGGGACCATCGGTCTGAAGCTTTCTTT.

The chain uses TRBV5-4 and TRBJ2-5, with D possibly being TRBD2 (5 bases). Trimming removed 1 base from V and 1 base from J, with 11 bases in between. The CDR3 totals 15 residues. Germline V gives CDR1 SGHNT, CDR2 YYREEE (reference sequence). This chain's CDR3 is CASSLPGLRQETQYF. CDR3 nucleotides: TGTGCCAGCAGCTTGCCCGGACTCCGCCAAGAGACCCAGTACTTC.

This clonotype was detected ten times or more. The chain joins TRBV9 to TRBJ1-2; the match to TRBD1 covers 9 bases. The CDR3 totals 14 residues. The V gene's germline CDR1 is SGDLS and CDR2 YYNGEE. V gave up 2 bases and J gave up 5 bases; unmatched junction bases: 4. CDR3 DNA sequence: TGTGCCAGCAGCGTTGGGACAGGGCTTTATGGCTACACCTTC. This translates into CASSVGTGLYGYTF.

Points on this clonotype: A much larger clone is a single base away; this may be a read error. CDR3 bases: TGCGCCAGCAGCTTGGGACAGGAGAACACTGAAGCTTTCTTT. It translates to CASSLGQENTEAFF. This chain joins TRBV5-1 and TRBJ1-1; the D gene is possibly TRBD1 (6 bases). The germline V gene has CDR1 SGHRS and CDR2 YFSETQ. The CDR3 loop spans 14 amino acids. V lost 0 bases, J lost 1 base, and 7 bases lay in between.

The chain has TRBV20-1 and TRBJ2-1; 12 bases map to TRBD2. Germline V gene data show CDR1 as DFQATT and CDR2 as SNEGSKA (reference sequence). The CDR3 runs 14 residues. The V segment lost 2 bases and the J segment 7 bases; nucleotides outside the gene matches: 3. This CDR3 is CSARTSGGLNEQFF. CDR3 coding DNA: TGCAGTGCTAGAACTAGCGGGGGGCTGAATGAGCAGTTCTTC.

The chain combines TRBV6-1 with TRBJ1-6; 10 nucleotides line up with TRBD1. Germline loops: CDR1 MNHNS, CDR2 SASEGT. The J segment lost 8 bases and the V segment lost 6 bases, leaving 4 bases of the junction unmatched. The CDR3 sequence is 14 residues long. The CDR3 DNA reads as TGTGCCAGCAGGGGGGACAGGGGAGATTCACCCCTCCACTTT. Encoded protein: CASRGDRGDSPLHF.

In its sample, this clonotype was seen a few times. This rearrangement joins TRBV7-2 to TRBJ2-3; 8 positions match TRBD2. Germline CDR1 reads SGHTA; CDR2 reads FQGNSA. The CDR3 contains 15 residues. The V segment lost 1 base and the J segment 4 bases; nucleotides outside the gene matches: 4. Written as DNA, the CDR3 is TGTGCCAGCAGCTTAGAAGCGGGGGCGGCAGATACGCAGTATTTT. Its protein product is CASSLEAGAADTQYF.

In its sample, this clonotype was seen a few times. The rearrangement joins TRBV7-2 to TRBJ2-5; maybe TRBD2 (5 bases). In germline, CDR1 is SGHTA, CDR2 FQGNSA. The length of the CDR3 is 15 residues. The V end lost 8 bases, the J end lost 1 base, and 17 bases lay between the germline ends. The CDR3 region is CASSYRGRLQETQYF. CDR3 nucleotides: TGTGCCAGCTCCTACCGGGGTCGCCTCCAAGAGACCCAGTACTTC.

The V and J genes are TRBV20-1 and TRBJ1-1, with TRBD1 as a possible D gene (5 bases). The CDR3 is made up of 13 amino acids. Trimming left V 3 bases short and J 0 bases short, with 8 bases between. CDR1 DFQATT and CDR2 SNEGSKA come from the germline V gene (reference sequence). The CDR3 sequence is CSARGPMNTEAFF. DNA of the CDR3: TGCAGTGCTAGGGGACCCATGAACACTGAAGCTTTCTTT.

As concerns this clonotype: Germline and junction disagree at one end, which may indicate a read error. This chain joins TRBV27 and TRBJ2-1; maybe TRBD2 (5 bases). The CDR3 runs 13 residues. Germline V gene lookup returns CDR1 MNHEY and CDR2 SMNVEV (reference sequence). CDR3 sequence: CTSSEVRGNEQFF. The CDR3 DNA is TGTACCAGCAGTGAGGTACGGGGCAATGAGCAGTTCTTC.

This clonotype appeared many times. CDR3 protein: CASRQTSGSIAKNIQYF. CDR3 in DNA: TGTGCCAGCAGGCAGACTAGCGGGAGTATAGCCAAAAACATTCAGTACTTC. This chain links TRBV12-3 or TRBV12-4 with TRBJ2-4, with TRBD2 identical over 12 bases. CDR3 length: 17 residues. The trim removed 6 bases at V and 0 bases at J, leaving 6 bases unmatched.

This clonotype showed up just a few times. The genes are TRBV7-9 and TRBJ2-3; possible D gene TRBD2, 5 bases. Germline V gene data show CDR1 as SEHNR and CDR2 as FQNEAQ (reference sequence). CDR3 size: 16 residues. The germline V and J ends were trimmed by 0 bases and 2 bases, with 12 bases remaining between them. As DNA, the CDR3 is TGTGCCAGCAGCTTAGCTCAGAGGGATCCCACAGATACGCAGTATTTT. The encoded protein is CASSLAQRDPTDTQYF. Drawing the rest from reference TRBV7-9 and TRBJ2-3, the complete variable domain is DTGVSQNPRHKITKRGQNVTFRCDPISEHNRLYWYRQTLGQGPEFLTYFQNEAQLEKSRLLSDRFSAERPKGSFSTLEIQRTEQGDSAMYLCASSLAQRDPTDTQYFGPGTRLTVL.

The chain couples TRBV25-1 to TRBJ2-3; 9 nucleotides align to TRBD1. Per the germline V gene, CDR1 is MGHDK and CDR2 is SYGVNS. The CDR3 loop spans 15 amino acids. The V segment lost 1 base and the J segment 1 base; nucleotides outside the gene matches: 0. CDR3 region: CASSEWDRGTDTQYF. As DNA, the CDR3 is TGTGCCAGCAGTGAATGGGACAGGGGCACAGATACGCAGTATTTT.

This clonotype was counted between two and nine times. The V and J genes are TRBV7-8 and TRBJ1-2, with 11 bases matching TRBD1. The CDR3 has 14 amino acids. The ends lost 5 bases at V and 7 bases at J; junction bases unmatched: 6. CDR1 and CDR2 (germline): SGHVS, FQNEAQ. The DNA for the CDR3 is TGTGCCAGCAGCGCTGGACAGGGGGCGTCTGGCTACACCTTC. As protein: CASSAGQGASGYTF.

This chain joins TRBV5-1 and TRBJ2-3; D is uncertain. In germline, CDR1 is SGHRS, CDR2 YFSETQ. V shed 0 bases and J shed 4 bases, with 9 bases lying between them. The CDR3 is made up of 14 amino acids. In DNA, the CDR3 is TGCGCCAGCAGCTTGGAGCTAGTTGCAGATACGCAGTATTTT. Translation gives CASSLELVADTQYF. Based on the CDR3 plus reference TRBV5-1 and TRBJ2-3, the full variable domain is KAGVTQTPRYLIKTRGQQVTLSCSPISGHRSVSWYQQTPGQGLQFLFEYFSETQRNKGNFPGRFSGRQFSNSRSEMNVSTLELGDSALYLCASSLELVADTQYFGPGTRLTVL.

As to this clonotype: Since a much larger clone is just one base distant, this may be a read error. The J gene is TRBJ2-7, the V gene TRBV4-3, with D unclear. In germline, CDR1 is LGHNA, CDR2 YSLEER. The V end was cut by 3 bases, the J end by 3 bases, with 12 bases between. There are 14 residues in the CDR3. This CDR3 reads CASSQTRSNYEQYF. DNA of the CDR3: TGCGCCAGCAGCCAGACGCGGAGCAACTACGAGCAGTACTTC.

CDR3 protein: CSVEETGRGSEAFF. CDR3 nucleotides: TGCAGCGTTGAAGAAACCGGCCGCGGGAGTGAAGCTTTCTTT. The V gene is TRBV29-1, the J gene TRBJ1-1, with D hard to call. V lost 0 bases to trimming and J lost 7 bases, with 15 bases between them. Germline V gene lookup returns CDR1 SQVTM and CDR2 ANQGSEA. This CDR3 is 14 amino acids long.

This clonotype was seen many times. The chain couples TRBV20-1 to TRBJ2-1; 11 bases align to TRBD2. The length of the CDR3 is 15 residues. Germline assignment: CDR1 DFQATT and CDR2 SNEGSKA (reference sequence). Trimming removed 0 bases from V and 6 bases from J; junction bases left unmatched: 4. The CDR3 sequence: CSARDGGLAGNEQFF. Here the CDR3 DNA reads TGCAGTGCTAGAGATGGAGGACTAGCGGGCAATGAGCAGTTCTTC.

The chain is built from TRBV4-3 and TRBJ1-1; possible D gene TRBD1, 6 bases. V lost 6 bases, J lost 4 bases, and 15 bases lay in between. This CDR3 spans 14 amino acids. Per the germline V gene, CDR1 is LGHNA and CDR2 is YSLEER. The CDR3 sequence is CASSRIQGGTEAFF. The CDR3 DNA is TGCGCCAGCAGTCGGATACAGGGAGGCACTGAAGCTTTCTTT.

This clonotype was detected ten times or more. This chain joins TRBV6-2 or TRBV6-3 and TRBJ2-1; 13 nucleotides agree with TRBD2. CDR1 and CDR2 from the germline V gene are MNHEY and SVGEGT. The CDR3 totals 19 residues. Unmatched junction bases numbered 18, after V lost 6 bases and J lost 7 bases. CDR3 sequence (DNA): TGTGCCAGCAGCCGAAACACCCACCGGGGGACTAGCGGGAAAAATGAGCAGTTCTTC. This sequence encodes CASSRNTHRGTSGKNEQFF.

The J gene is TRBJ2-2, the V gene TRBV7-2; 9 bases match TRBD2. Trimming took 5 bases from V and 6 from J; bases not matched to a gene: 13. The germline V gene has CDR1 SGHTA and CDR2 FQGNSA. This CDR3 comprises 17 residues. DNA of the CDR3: TGTGCCAGCAGCCGCGACGGCCCGGCGGGGGGGCCCGGGGAGCTGTTTTTT. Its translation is CASSRDGPAGGPGELFF.

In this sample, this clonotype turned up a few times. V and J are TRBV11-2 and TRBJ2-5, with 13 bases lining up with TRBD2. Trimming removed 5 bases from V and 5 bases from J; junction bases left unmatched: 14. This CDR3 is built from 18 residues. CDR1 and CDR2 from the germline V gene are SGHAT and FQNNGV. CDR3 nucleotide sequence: TGTGCCAGCAGCGTAATGTCAGGACTAGCGGGAGTGCGGGAGACCCAGTACTTC. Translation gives CASSVMSGLAGVRETQYF.

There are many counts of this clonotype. The CDR3 spells CASILGGGLTGELFF. The CDR3 nucleotides read TGTGCCAGCATCTTGGGTGGGGGTTTGACCGGGGAGCTGTTTTTT. The chain combines TRBV28 with TRBJ2-2; either TRBD1 or TRBD2 may fit D (5 bases each). Trimming removed 7 bases from V and 5 bases from J, with 17 bases in between. The CDR3 has 15 amino acids. Germline CDR1 MDHEN, CDR2 SYDVKM.

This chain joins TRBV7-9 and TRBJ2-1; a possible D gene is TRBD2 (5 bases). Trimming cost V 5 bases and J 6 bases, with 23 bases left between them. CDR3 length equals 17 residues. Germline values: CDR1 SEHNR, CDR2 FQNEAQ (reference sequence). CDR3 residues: CASSRLPGAENFNEQFF. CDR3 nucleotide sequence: TGTGCCAGCAGCAGACTCCCAGGAGCGGAGAATTTCAATGAGCAGTTCTTC.